What follows describes a single TCR beta chain. The antigen remains unidentified. While CD8+ and CD4+ T cells were isolated negatively, TEMRA cells were enriched by FACS. The data were taken from a study of CD8 T cells in Susac syndrome. About the study: Clinical remission applied to fewer than ten sequenced Susac syndrome patients, and about 6 had active disease. Blood was drawn from patients with Susac syndrome. At that point, they were therapy-naive, on corticosteroids, or on intravenous immunoglobulin alone.

General observations from the study: None of the CD4+ T cell repertoires in Susac syndrome showed clonal expansion.

An input of roughly 0.5 to 1 ug of RNA was subjected to reverse transcription using random hexamers. TCRdb ran MiXCR on the immunoSEQ multiplex PCR reads and lists one entry per CDR3 protein. The sample contains 120,000 to 150,000 distinct CDR3 sequences, almost 96% of which appear only once. This CDR3 has 13 amino acids. V lost 11 bases, J lost 3 bases, and 14 bases lay in between. In germline, CDR1 is MGHRA, CDR2 YSYEKL. The sequenced sample consisted of CD4+ T cells from PBMCs. The J gene is TRBJ1-5, the V gene TRBV4-1; possible D gene TRBD1, 5 bases. The receptor was isolated from a human donor with Susac syndrome. The CDR3 DNA is TGCGCCTCGAGTCGGGGACCCAATCAGCCCCAGCATTTT. It codes for CASSRGPNQPQHF.